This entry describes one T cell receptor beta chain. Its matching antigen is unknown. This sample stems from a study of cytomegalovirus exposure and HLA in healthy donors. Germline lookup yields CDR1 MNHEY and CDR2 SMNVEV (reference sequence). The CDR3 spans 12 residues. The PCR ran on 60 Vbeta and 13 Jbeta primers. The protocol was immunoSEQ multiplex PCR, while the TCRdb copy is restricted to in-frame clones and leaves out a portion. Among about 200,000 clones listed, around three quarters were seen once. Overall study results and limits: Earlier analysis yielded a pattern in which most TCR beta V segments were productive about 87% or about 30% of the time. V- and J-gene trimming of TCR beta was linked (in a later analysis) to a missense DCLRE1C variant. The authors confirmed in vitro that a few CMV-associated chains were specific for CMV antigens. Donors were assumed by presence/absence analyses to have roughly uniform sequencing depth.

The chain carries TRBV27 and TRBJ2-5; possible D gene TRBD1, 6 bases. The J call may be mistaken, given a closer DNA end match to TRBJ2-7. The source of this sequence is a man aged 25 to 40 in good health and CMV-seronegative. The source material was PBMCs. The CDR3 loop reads CASRDSPYEQYF. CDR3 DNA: TGTGCCAGCAGGGACAGCCCCTACGAGCAGTACTTC.